Sequencing of this T cell receptor beta chain was carried out in a study of blood T cell repertoires in COVID-19. All enrollees were roughly 18 to 89 years old and from roughly 22 US areas. In the authors' workflow: It was from reference gene primer amplification that nucleated cell counts were estimated. This table comes from immunoSEQ multiplex PCR, and its TCRdb copy is limited to in-frame clones, with some not included. The V and J calls and clone size were taken over from that table, and D and trimming were inferred from the DNA. The profile covers under 150,000 clones, with 84% appearing a single time and about 2.3% taken by the ten largest. The germline V gene has CDR1 SGHKS and CDR2 YYEKEE (reference sequence). CDR3 length: 18 residues. The V gene end was trimmed by 2 bases and the J gene end by 3 bases; junction bases not matched to a gene: 7.

This chain uses TRBV5-5 with TRBJ2-5; TRBD2 matches at 16 bases. This clonotype originated in a middle-aged man with acute COVID-19. The sequencing sample was made of PBMCs or T cells enriched from blood (not recorded which). In nucleotides, the CDR3 is TGTGCCAGCAGCTTAGGGACTAGCGGGAGGGCCCTAGAAGAGACCCAGTACTTC. Translated, it gives CASSLGTSGRALEETQYF.